A single sample is the source of the 29 T cell receptor beta chains below, sequenced in a study of early T cells in non-severe SARS-CoV-2 infection (dated by TCRdb to the early 2020s). The protocol used for the library was 5' RACE. The sequencer was a NextSeq 500. The public reads were reanalyzed by TCRdb: fastp trimming at Q25, MiXCR alignment, in-frame beta chains only. Every CDR3 protein is listed once, alongside the most common genes and DNA of its rows. The sample table shows approximately 26,000 distinct CDR3 sequences, and roughly 5% are seen once. Roughly 2.7% of the sample is in the top ten clones. What was sequenced was whole blood. These receptors all stem from an adult who was a healthcare worker with PCR-confirmed SARS-CoV-2 infection or an uninfected control (not recorded which).

This clonotype was observed at least ten times. At one end, the junction sequence differs from germline, possibly due to a read error. In DNA, the CDR3 is TGTGCCAGCAGCTTAGAAGGGGGGACGGGCCGACCTTTCTTC. It translates to CASSLEGGTGRPFF. V usage is TRBV7-6 and J usage is TRBJ2-7; tentatively, D is TRBD1 or TRBD2 (6 bases each). The CDR3 has 14 amino acids. Germline-derived CDR1 and CDR2 are SGHVS and FNYEAQ.

At least ten counts were recorded for this clonotype. V gene TRBV5-6 combines with J gene TRBJ2-3; D remains ambiguous. V lost 0 bases to trimming and J lost 4 bases, with 9 bases between them. This CDR3 has 14 residues. Germline V gene sequence: CDR1 SGHDT, CDR2 YYEEEE. The CDR3 DNA sequence: TGTGCCAGCAGCTTGGACAGAGCCTCAGATACGCAGTATTTT. Its translation is CASSLDRASDTQYF.

A few counts support this clonotype. The V gene is TRBV19, the J gene TRBJ1-4, with 8 bases lining up with TRBD1. The CDR3 contains 16 residues. J was trimmed by 0 bases and V by 4 bases; bases with no gene match: 4. CDR1 and CDR2 from the germline V gene are LNHDA and SQIVND (reference sequence). CDR3 DNA: TGTGCCAGTAGTACGGACAGGGCGGCAACTAATGAAAAACTGTTTTTT. Protein sequence: CASSTDRAATNEKLFF.

This sequence joins TRBV12-3 or TRBV12-4 and TRBJ2-1; 7 nucleotides align to TRBD2. With 2 bases clipped from V and 5 bases from J, the junction kept 3 bases outside the gene matches. The CDR3 runs to 14 residues. Here the CDR3 DNA reads TGTGCCAGCAGTTTATCTAGCGGAAACAATGAGCAGTTCTTC. Translated: CASSLSSGNNEQFF.

This clonotype was picked up a small number of times. The chain recombines TRBV11-2 with TRBJ1-1; D ambiguous. Trimming removed 7 bases from V and 5 bases from J, with 11 bases in between. The CDR3 has 12 residues. CDR1 is SGHAT, CDR2 FQNNGV, per germline. The CDR3 spells CASTYGGTEAFF. The CDR3 nucleotides are TGTGCCAGCACCTATGGTGGGACTGAAGCTTTCTTT. The variable domain in full, with the rest retrieved from reference TRBV11-2 and TRBJ1-1, is EAGVAQSPRYKIIEKRQSVAFWCNPISGHATLYWYQQILGQGPKLLIQFQNNGVVDDSQLPKDRFSAERLKGVDSTLKIQPAKLEDSAVYLCASTYGGTEAFFGQGTRLTVV.

Here the CDR3 reads CASSLAVLAVDEQFF. In DNA form, the CDR3 reads TGTGCCAGCAGCTTAGCTGTTCTAGCGGTCGATGAGCAGTTCTTC. The genes are TRBV7-6 and TRBJ2-1; TRBD2 agrees at 7 bases. V gave up 0 bases and J gave up 8 bases; unmatched junction bases: 7. In germline, CDR1 is SGHVS, CDR2 FNYEAQ. CDR3 size: 15 residues.

This clonotype appeared a few times. The rearrangement links TRBV25-1 to TRBJ2-3, with D unresolved. The CDR3 is 16 residues long. V lost 2 bases to trimming and J lost 0 bases, with 12 bases between them. Germline V CDR1 and CDR2: MGHDK, SYGVNS. The CDR3, as DNA: TGTGCCAGCAGTGAAGACTGGACGGGTAGCACAGATACGCAGTATTTT. It yields the protein CASSEDWTGSTDTQYF.

This clonotype was seen only a few times. The chain has TRBV6-6 and TRBJ1-5; maybe TRBD1 (5 bases). Germline V lookup: CDR1 MNHNY, CDR2 SVGAGI (reference sequence). This CDR3 is 15 amino acids long. V lost 4 bases and J lost 3, with 13 bases in between. For the CDR3, the DNA is TGTGCCAGCAGTTCGCGGACGGACAACAATCAGCCCCAGCATTTT. Its protein product is CASSSRTDNNQPQHF.

The chain couples TRBV10-3 to TRBJ2-5; no clear D. This CDR3 has 13 residues. From germline, CDR1 is ENHRY and CDR2 SYGVKD. V lost 5 bases, J lost 4 bases, and 11 bases lay in between. The CDR3 spells CAISTGELETQYF. CDR3 DNA sequence: TGTGCCATCAGTACCGGAGAGCTAGAGACCCAGTACTTC.

This clonotype was recorded at least ten times. The rearrangement uses TRBV4-1 and TRBJ1-5; D unclear. Between the trimmed V and J ends, which lost 1 base and 1 base, there was a span of 8 bases. CDR3 length: 15 residues. Germline values: CDR1 MGHRA, CDR2 YSYEKL. Here the CDR3 reads CASSQGRWSNQPQHF. CDR3 DNA sequence: TGCGCCAGCAGCCAAGGACGCTGGAGCAATCAGCCCCAGCATTTT.

This clonotype has at least ten counts. The rearrangement joins TRBV12-3 or TRBV12-4 to TRBJ1-6, with a weak D call TRBD1 (5 bases). The CDR3 is made up of 15 amino acids. V was trimmed by 2 bases and J by 8 bases, leaving 13 bases between them. The DNA of the CDR3 is TGTGCCAGCAGTTTAAACAGGCTCGGAGATTCACCCCTCCACTTT. Amino acids: CASSLNRLGDSPLHF.

This CDR3 is CASSPLGTSGRWETQYF. In nucleotides, the CDR3 is TGTGCCAGCAGCCCCCTCGGTACTAGCGGGAGATGGGAGACCCAGTACTTC. The chain recombines TRBV7-3 with TRBJ2-5; TRBD2 aligns across 11 bases. CDR3 length: 17 residues. J gave up 5 bases and V 5 bases, and 13 bases lay outside the gene matches. The germline V gene encodes CDR1 SGHTA and CDR2 FQGTGA.

This clonotype has a count of ten or more. J is TRBJ2-3 and V is TRBV5-6; D gene ambiguous. Germline V lookup: CDR1 SGHDT, CDR2 YYEEEE. The V end was cut by 2 bases, the J end by 4 bases, with 11 bases between. The CDR3 runs to 14 residues. The CDR3 nucleotides read TGTGCCAGCAGCTTTTACTCAAGCGCAGATACGCAGTATTTT. Translation: CASSFYSSADTQYF.

This clonotype was seen at least ten times. This chain joins TRBV7-3 and TRBJ2-1; 8 positions match TRBD2. The length of the CDR3 is 15 residues. V was clipped by 5 bases and J by 7 bases; unmatched bases: 10. The germline V gene has CDR1 SGHTA and CDR2 FQGTGA. The chain's CDR3 is CASSPREGLGNEQFF. CDR3 DNA: TGTGCCAGCAGCCCCCGGGAGGGCCTTGGAAATGAGCAGTTCTTC.

This clonotype was seen ten or more times. The CDR3 DNA sequence: TGTGCCAGCAGCCCATCAGGGGGCACTGAAGCTTTCTTT. It is translated as CASSPSGGTEAFF. V gene TRBV7-3 combines with J gene TRBJ1-1; 7 positions match TRBD1. Trimming removed 5 bases from V and 4 bases from J; junction bases left unmatched: 4. CDR3 size: 13 residues. Germline CDR1 and CDR2: SGHTA and FQGTGA.

Only a few counts were recorded for this clonotype. The chain employs TRBV20-1 and TRBJ2-2; D is undetermined. The ends were cut back, 3 bases at V and 0 bases at J, with 5 bases in the middle. The CDR3 loop spans 13 amino acids. Germline V CDR1 and CDR2: DFQATT, SNEGSKA (reference sequence). The CDR3 region is CSASPSNTGELFF. The CDR3, as DNA: TGCAGTGCTAGCCCCTCGAACACCGGGGAGCTGTTTTTT.

This clonotype was counted ten times or more. The chain carries TRBV10-1 and TRBJ2-1; 7 nucleotides line up with TRBD2. Germline V gene lookup returns CDR1 WNHNN and CDR2 SYGVQD (reference sequence). The CDR3 runs 16 residues. V shed 6 bases and J 1 base; nucleotides not matched to a gene: 9. CDR3 sequence: CASRAGCGRSYNEQFF. The CDR3 region has the DNA TGCGCCAGCAGGGCTGGGTGCGGGAGATCCTACAATGAGCAGTTCTTC.

Many counts were recorded for this clonotype. This chain uses TRBV28 with TRBJ1-1, with 8 bases identical to TRBD1. The CDR3 length is 17 residues. Germline assignment: CDR1 MDHEN and CDR2 SYDVKM. Unmatched junction bases numbered 10, after V lost 1 base and J lost 3 bases. The chain's CDR3 is CASSLYLQGDGDTEAFF. CDR3 DNA sequence: TGTGCCAGCAGTTTATACTTACAGGGGGATGGGGACACTGAAGCTTTCTTT.

This clonotype was seen many times. The genes are TRBV11-3 and TRBJ2-1, with D perhaps given as TRBD1 or TRBD2 (5 bases each). The CDR3 sequence is 14 residues long. The germline CDR1 and CDR2 sequences are SGHNT and YENEEA. V was cut by 2 bases and J by 8 bases, with 13 bases left in between. For the CDR3, the DNA is TGTGCCAGCAGCTTAATTCCGCTGGGGGATGAGCAGTTCTTC. Its translation is CASSLIPLGDEQFF.

In this sample, this clonotype turned up a few times. The V call is TRBV6-1, the J call TRBJ1-1; TRBD1 might be the D (5 bases). CDR1 MNHNS and CDR2 SASEGT come from the germline V gene. The V gene lost 7 bases and the J gene lost 0 bases, with 12 bases spanning the gap. This CDR3 has 14 residues. The CDR3 coding sequence is TGTGCCAGCACACCGGGGGTGGTGAACACTGAAGCTTTCTTT. Translation gives CASTPGVVNTEAFF.

This clonotype was observed many times. The chain has TRBV18 and TRBJ1-2; the match to TRBD1 covers 9 bases. This CDR3 region has 12 residues. CDR1 KGHSH and CDR2 LQKENI come from the germline V gene. The J segment lost 5 bases and the V segment lost 8 bases, leaving 3 bases of the junction unmatched. This CDR3 reads CASKTGGYGYTF. The CDR3 region has the DNA TGTGCCAGCAAGACAGGGGGATATGGCTACACCTTC.

This clonotype was counted at least ten times. CDR3 nucleotides: TGTGCCAGCAGCCCACGACCCCTGGACAGTTATGGCTACACCTTC. Amino acids: CASSPRPLDSYGYTF. The gene calls are TRBV3-1 and TRBJ1-2, with TRBD1 as a possible D gene (6 bases). Germline V gene data show CDR1 as LGHDT and CDR2 as YNNKEL (reference sequence). Trimming stripped 4 bases from V and 5 bases from J, with 17 bases between. This CDR3 is 15 amino acids long.

The V and J genes are TRBV18 and TRBJ2-1; D not certain. With 3 bases removed from V and 2 bases from J, the gap between germline ends came to 8 bases. This CDR3 comprises 14 residues. Germline V gives CDR1 KGHSH, CDR2 LQKENI. CDR3 region: CASSPYGAYNEQFF. The CDR3 region has the DNA TGTGCCAGCTCACCGTACGGAGCCTACAATGAGCAGTTCTTC. The whole variable domain, remainder taken from reference TRBV18 and TRBJ2-1, is NAGVMQNPRHLVRRRGQEARLRCSPMKGHSHVYWYRQLPEEGLKFMVYLQKENIIDESGMPKERFSAEFPKEGPSILRIQQVVRGDSAAYFCASSPYGAYNEQFFGPGTRLTVL.

This clonotype was seen many times. The V and J genes are TRBV12-3 or TRBV12-4 and TRBJ1-2; D ambiguous. This CDR3 is built from 13 residues. Deletions cut 5 bases from V and 6 bases from J, with 13 bases between. The CDR3 DNA reads as TGTGCCAGCAGTACTCATGGGGAGAATGGCTACACCTTC. Its translation is CASSTHGENGYTF.

This clonotype was seen at least ten times. The chain combines TRBV7-9 with TRBJ1-2; D remains ambiguous. The CDR3 is made up of 13 amino acids. V was cut by 4 bases and J by 4 bases, with 10 bases left in between. Per the germline V gene, CDR1 is SEHNR and CDR2 is FQNEAQ (reference sequence). The CDR3 region is CASSSSTPYGYTF. The CDR3, as DNA: TGTGCCAGCAGCTCTTCAACCCCCTATGGCTACACCTTC.

At least ten counts were recorded for this clonotype. V is TRBV7-9 and J is TRBJ2-7, with D maybe TRBD1 (5 bases). This CDR3 region has 15 residues. The V and J ends lost 4 bases and 5 bases respectively, with 18 bases between them. Germline V lookup: CDR1 SEHNR, CDR2 FQNEAQ (reference sequence). The CDR3 loop reads CASSSGHSIADEQYF. DNA for the CDR3: TGTGCCAGCAGCTCCGGACACTCCATAGCCGACGAGCAGTACTTC.

Ten or more counts support this clonotype. This sequence joins TRBV20-1 and TRBJ2-7; 9 nucleotides match TRBD2. The J segment lost 2 bases and the V segment lost 0 bases, leaving 17 bases of the junction unmatched. This CDR3 spans 19 amino acids. Germline-derived CDR1 and CDR2 are DFQATT and SNEGSKA (reference sequence). The CDR3 loop is CSARDGQRFGTSNTYEQYF. Written as DNA, the CDR3 is TGCAGTGCTAGAGATGGGCAAAGATTCGGGACTAGCAATACCTACGAGCAGTACTTC.

This clonotype was seen repeatedly, ten times or more. J is TRBJ2-1 and V is TRBV28; 9 bases line up with TRBD2. The CDR3 extends over 18 amino acids. Germline trimming cut 7 bases from V and 8 bases from J; bases unmatched to any gene: 21. Germline CDR1 and CDR2: MDHEN and SYDVKM. DNA of the CDR3: TGTGCCAGCACCTTAAGGATGCTAGCGGGGAAGTTACTGGATGAGCAGTTCTTC. Protein product: CASTLRMLAGKLLDEQFF. Full variable domain (outside the CDR3, taken from reference TRBV28 and TRBJ2-1): DVKVTQSSRYLVKRTGEKVFLECVQDMDHENMFWYRQDPGLGLRLIYFSYDVKMKEKGDIPEGYSVSREKKERFSLILESASTNQTSMYLCASTLRMLAGKLLDEQFFGPGTRLTVL.

The V and J genes are TRBV7-8 and TRBJ2-2, with D maybe TRBD1 (6 bases). The ends were cut back, 5 bases at V and 0 bases at J, with 16 bases in the middle. Per germline, CDR1 SGHVS and CDR2 FQNEAQ. This CDR3 comprises 17 residues. The CDR3 region is CASSPGVRGTNTGELFF. The CDR3 DNA is TGTGCCAGCAGCCCAGGGGTCAGGGGCACGAACACCGGGGAGCTGTTTTTT.